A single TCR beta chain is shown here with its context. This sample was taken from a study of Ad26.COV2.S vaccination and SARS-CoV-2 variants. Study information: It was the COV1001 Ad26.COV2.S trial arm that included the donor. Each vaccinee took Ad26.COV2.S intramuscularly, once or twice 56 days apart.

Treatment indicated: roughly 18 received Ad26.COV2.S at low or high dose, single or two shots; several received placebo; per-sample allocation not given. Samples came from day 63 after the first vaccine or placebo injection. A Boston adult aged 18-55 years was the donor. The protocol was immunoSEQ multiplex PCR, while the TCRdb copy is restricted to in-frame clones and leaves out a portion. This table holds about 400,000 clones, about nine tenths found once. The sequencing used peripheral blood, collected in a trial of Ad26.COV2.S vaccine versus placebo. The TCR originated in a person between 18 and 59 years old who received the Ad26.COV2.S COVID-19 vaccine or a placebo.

Here the CDR3 reads CASSEYGPTPNYGYTF. The CDR3 nucleotides are TGTGCCAGCAGTGAATACGGTCCCACCCCTAACTATGGCTACACCTTC. The J gene is TRBJ1-2, the V gene TRBV2; D call uncertain. With 2 bases removed from V and 0 bases from J, the gap between germline ends came to 13 bases. Germline V gene lookup returns CDR1 SNHLY and CDR2 FYNNEI. The CDR3 extends over 16 amino acids. The entire variable domain, with the rest obtained from reference TRBV2 and TRBJ1-2, is as follows: EPEVTQTPSHQVTQMGQEVILRCVPISNHLYFYWYRQILGQKVEFLVSFYNNEISEKSEIFDDQFSVERPDGSNFTLKIRSTKLEDSAMYFCASSEYGPTPNYGYTFGSGTRLTVV.